These 25 T cell receptor beta chains share one sample of origin, sequenced in a study of cytomegalovirus exposure and HLA in healthy donors. The PCR was carried out with 60 Vbeta primers and 13 Jbeta primers. Measured with immunoSEQ multiplex PCR; TCRdb has only the in-frame clones, and not every one. Counted here are hundreds of thousands of clones, around 80% occurring once; the ten biggest clones make up approximately 0.49%. Material: PBMCs. Receptors were obtained from a boy between 10 and 17 years old in good health and CMV-seronegative.

This sequence joins TRBV11-2 and TRBJ1-2; D gene uncertain. The CDR3 has 14 amino acids. The germline V gene encodes CDR1 SGHAT and CDR2 FQNNGV. Trimming stripped 2 bases from V and 4 bases from J, with 11 bases between. This CDR3 reads CASSLSRGSYGYTF. CDR3 coding DNA: TGTGCCAGCAGCTTAAGTCGAGGGTCCTATGGCTACACCTTC.

The gene calls are TRBV7-3 and TRBJ2-3; the match to TRBD1 covers 9 bases. The CDR3 has 14 amino acids. The germline V gene encodes CDR1 SGHTA and CDR2 FQGTGA. After removal of 3 bases from V and 3 bases from J, the junction contained 1 base not matched to a gene. In DNA form, the CDR3 reads TGTGCCAGCAGCTTGGGGACAGGGACAGATACGCAGTATTTT. The encoded protein is CASSLGTGTDTQYF.

The rearrangement links TRBV4-1 to TRBJ2-3, with D perhaps TRBD2 (6 bases). The CDR3 extends over 16 amino acids. Trimming took 3 bases from V and 0 from J, leaving 13 bases between them. Germline-derived CDR1 and CDR2 are MGHRA and YSYEKL. CDR3 region: CASSHPPSDSTDTQYF. DNA of the CDR3: TGCGCCAGCAGCCACCCCCCTAGCGATAGCACAGATACGCAGTATTTT.

CDR3: CASSQGTSLVSAKNIQYF. Written as DNA, the CDR3 is TGCGCCAGCAGCCAAGGGACTAGCTTGGTCTCAGCCAAAAACATTCAGTACTTC. This chain connects TRBV4-1 to TRBJ2-4, with 8 bases lining up with TRBD2. Trimming cost V 1 base and J 0 bases; bases outside gene matches: 8. The CDR3 is 18 amino acids. Germline assignment: CDR1 MGHRA and CDR2 YSYEKL.

V usage is TRBV29-1 and J usage is TRBJ2-7, with 9 bases that match TRBD1. There are 13 residues in the CDR3. Germline V gives CDR1 SQVTM, CDR2 ANQGSEA. The ends lost 6 bases at V and 6 bases at J; junction bases unmatched: 9. CDR3 nucleotide sequence: TGCAGCGTAGAAACAGGGGGCGCGTCCGAGCAGTACTTC. Amino acids: CSVETGGASEQYF.

In this sample, this clone turned up a few times. The V and J genes are TRBV11-3 and TRBJ2-7; possibly TRBD2 for D (6 bases). This CDR3 region has 15 residues. The V gene lost 5 bases and the J gene lost 6 bases, with 20 bases spanning the gap. CDR1 and CDR2 (germline): SGHNT, YENEEA. CDR3 coding DNA: TGTGCCAGCAGCCCGGCGGGACGGGGGATCAGCGAGCAGTACTTC. Translation: CASSPAGRGISEQYF.

The chain uses TRBV6-5 and TRBJ2-7; 11 bases agree with TRBD2. V shed 6 bases and J 0 bases; nucleotides not matched to a gene: 4. Germline CDR1 is MNHEY and CDR2 is SVGAGI. The CDR3 covers 15 residues. Here the CDR3 DNA reads TGTGCCAGCAGCCCTACTAGCGGGAGCTCCTACGAGCAGTACTTC. It specifies CASSPTSGSSYEQYF.

The chain couples TRBV7-9 to TRBJ1-5; TRBD1 agrees at 8 bases. V gave up 3 bases and J gave up 6 bases; unmatched junction bases: 13. Germline V gives CDR1 SEHNR, CDR2 FQNEAQ (reference sequence). CDR3 size: 17 residues. DNA for the CDR3: TGTGCCAGCAGCTTTAGTGGGGGTGCAGGGGGCGGTCAGCCCCAGCATTTT. Residues: CASSFSGGAGGGQPQHF.

The chain has TRBV2 and TRBJ1-1; TRBD1 matches 10 bases. Per the germline V gene, CDR1 is SNHLY and CDR2 is FYNNEI. The CDR3 consists of 13 residues. V gave up 6 bases and J gave up 4 bases; unmatched junction bases: 2. For the CDR3, the DNA is TGTGCCAGCAGGGACAGGGGGGGCACTGAAGCTTTCTTT. Translating it yields CASRDRGGTEAFF. The complete variable domain, with remaining parts taken from reference TRBV2 and TRBJ1-1, reads EPEVTQTPSHQVTQMGQEVILRCVPISNHLYFYWYRQILGQKVEFLVSFYNNEISEKSEIFDDQFSVERPDGSNFTLKIRSTKLEDSAMYFCASRDRGGTEAFFGQGTRLTVV.

This clone has only one observation. The chain is built from TRBV5-1 and TRBJ2-5; 8 bases fit TRBD2. Germline-derived CDR1 and CDR2 are SGHRS and YFSETQ. CDR3 size: 18 residues. V was clipped by 0 bases and J by 2 bases; unmatched bases: 12. CDR3 sequence reads: CASSLAPVAGGGQETQYF. The CDR3 DNA reads TGCGCCAGCAGCTTGGCTCCCGTTGCGGGGGGCGGACAAGAGACCCAGTACTTC.

The V gene is TRBV6-5, the J gene TRBJ2-1; TRBD2 aligns across 12 bases. Trimming took 6 bases from V and 8 from J; bases not matched to a gene: 8. This CDR3 contains 15 residues. Germline-derived CDR1 and CDR2 are MNHEY and SVGAGI. CDR3 coding DNA: TGTGCCAGCAGCTTTCTAGCGGGAGGGCCCGATGAGCAGTTCTTC. Translated, it gives CASSFLAGGPDEQFF.

This chain joins TRBV5-1 and TRBJ2-7; D might be TRBD2 (6 bases). Germline V lookup: CDR1 SGHRS, CDR2 YFSETQ. V was cut by 0 bases and J by 0 bases, with 16 bases left in between. The CDR3 has 17 residues. CDR3 residues: CASSLAGALPFSYEQYF. CDR3 DNA sequence: TGCGCCAGCAGCTTGGCGGGAGCGCTTCCTTTCTCCTACGAGCAGTACTTC. Complete variable domain (other parts from reference TRBV5-1 and TRBJ2-7): KAGVTQTPRYLIKTRGQQVTLSCSPISGHRSVSWYQQTPGQGLQFLFEYFSETQRNKGNFPGRFSGRQFSNSRSEMNVSTLELGDSALYLCASSLAGALPFSYEQYFGPGTRLTVT.

This chain connects TRBV7-2 to TRBJ2-1, with D possibly being TRBD1 (6 bases). This CDR3 has 15 residues. V lost 4 bases and J 4 bases, leaving 14 bases between the germline ends. Germline lookup yields CDR1 SGHTA and CDR2 FQGNSA. CDR3 DNA: TGTGCCAGCAGCTCAACAGGGTATGGGTACAATGAGCAGTTCTTC. This translates into CASSSTGYGYNEQFF.

This clone has just a few counts. The J gene is TRBJ1-1, the V gene TRBV10-3; perhaps TRBD1 as D (6 bases). Trimming took 3 bases from V and 4 from J, leaving 9 bases between them. Germline V gene sequence: CDR1 ENHRY, CDR2 SYGVKD. The CDR3 totals 13 residues. DNA for the CDR3: TGTGCCATCAGTGACCCCAGGGGCACTGAAGCTTTCTTT. This sequence encodes CAISDPRGTEAFF.

V and J are TRBV7-3 and TRBJ1-6, with 8 nucleotides matching TRBD1. Germline CDR1 SGHTA, CDR2 FQGTGA. Germline trimming cut 2 bases from V and 7 bases from J; bases unmatched to any gene: 4. The CDR3 is made up of 15 amino acids. The CDR3 region has the DNA TGTGCCAGCAGCTTAGGGGACAGGAGGAATTCACCCCTCCACTTT. Amino acid sequence: CASSLGDRRNSPLHF.

The CDR3 DNA reads TGTGCTAGTGGTTTCGAAACACCCAGGGGTAACTCTGATGGCTACACCTTC. Translation: CASGFETPRGNSDGYTF. The rearrangement joins TRBV12-5 to TRBJ1-2; possibly TRBD1 for D (6 bases). V shed 3 bases and J shed 6 bases, with 23 bases lying between them. The germline V gene encodes CDR1 LGHNT and CDR2 FRNRAP. This CDR3 is built from 17 residues. Full variable domain (missing parts from reference TRBV12-5 and TRBJ1-2): DARVTQTPRHKVTEMGQEVTMRCQPILGHNTVFWYRQTMMQGLELLAYFRNRAPLDDSGMPKDRFSAEMPDATLATLKIQPSEPRDSAVYFCASGFETPRGNSDGYTFGSGTRLTVV.

CDR3 sequence (DNA): TGTGCCAGCATAGTCTTTGGGACAGTAAATCACAATGAGCAGTTCTTC. Translating it yields CASIVFGTVNHNEQFF. The chain has TRBV2 and TRBJ2-1; 7 positions match TRBD1. Germline CDR1 reads SNHLY; CDR2 reads FYNNEI. The J segment lost 5 bases and the V segment lost 7 bases, leaving 14 bases of the junction unmatched. The length of the CDR3 is 16 residues. The full variable domain, rest sourced from reference TRBV2 and TRBJ2-1, is EPEVTQTPSHQVTQMGQEVILRCVPISNHLYFYWYRQILGQKVEFLVSFYNNEISEKSEIFDDQFSVERPDGSNFTLKIRSTKLEDSAMYFCASIVFGTVNHNEQFFGPGTRLTVL.

The genes are TRBV5-4 and TRBJ1-5; D possibly corresponds to TRBD1 (5 bases). The CDR3 extends over 16 amino acids. From germline, CDR1 is SGHNT and CDR2 YYREEE (reference sequence). V lost 7 bases and J lost 9, with 26 bases in between. The CDR3 DNA is TGTGCCAGCTCCGCGTCGAAAGGTCAGGGCCCAGGGCCCCAGCATTTT. Translation gives CASSASKGQGPGPQHF.

The V gene is TRBV4-1, the J gene TRBJ1-6; no clear D gene. Per germline, CDR1 MGHRA and CDR2 YSYEKL. Trimming cost V 0 bases and J 7 bases, with 13 bases left between them. This CDR3 is built from 16 residues. The chain's CDR3 is CASSQDLRVDNSPLHF. The CDR3 region has the DNA TGCGCCAGCAGCCAAGATTTGAGGGTAGACAATTCACCCCTCCACTTT.

The CDR3 region is CAWSRGQGNQPQHF. The CDR3 DNA reads TGTGCCTGGAGTCGAGGACAGGGGAATCAGCCCCAGCATTTT. The rearrangement joins TRBV30 to TRBJ1-5; 9 nucleotides align to TRBD1. With V trimmed by 2 bases and J by 4 bases, 3 bases remained unmatched. CDR3 size: 14 residues. The germline V gene has CDR1 GTSNPN and CDR2 SVGIG (reference sequence).

The chain uses TRBV5-8 and TRBJ1-3; TRBD1 matches at 7 bases. Trimming removed 4 bases from V and 2 bases from J; junction bases left unmatched: 3. The germline V gene encodes CDR1 SGHTS and CDR2 YDEGEE. This CDR3 spans 14 amino acids. CDR3 DNA sequence: TGTGCCAGCAGCACCGGACAGGCTGGAAACACCATATATTTT. This sequence encodes CASSTGQAGNTIYF.

In the case of this clone: One junction end disagrees with the germline gene, perhaps due to a read error. The chain is built from TRBV7-7 and TRBJ1-1; TRBD1 is a possible D gene (5 bases). Germline V gives CDR1 SSHAT, CDR2 FNYEAQ (reference sequence). This CDR3 contains 13 residues. This CDR3 is CASSLVAGTEAFF. The CDR3 DNA sequence: TGTGCTAGCAGCTTAGTAGCAGGGACTGAAGCTTTCTTT.

The chain is built from TRBV11-2 and TRBJ1-4; D is perhaps TRBD1 (6 bases). Germline loops: CDR1 SGHAT, CDR2 FQNNGV. V lost 1 base, J lost 7 bases, and 22 bases lay in between. CDR3 length: 18 residues. In DNA form, the CDR3 reads TGTGCCAGCAGCTTAGGGGACACCGATGGGTTGTCCCGTGAAAAACTGTTTTTT. It is translated as CASSLGDTDGLSREKLFF.

This rearrangement joins TRBV7-9 to TRBJ2-7; tentative D call: TRBD2 (7 bases). The germline V gene encodes CDR1 SEHNR and CDR2 FQNEAQ (reference sequence). The CDR3 spans 15 residues. Trimming pared 4 bases from V and 3 bases from J, leaving 16 bases between. For the CDR3, the DNA is TGTGCCAGCAGCTCCTGGGAGGGGGTTGGCTACGAGCAGTACTTC. Translating gives CASSSWEGVGYEQYF.

This rearrangement joins TRBV13 to TRBJ2-5, with D tentatively TRBD2 (5 bases). V was shortened by 2 bases and J by 2 bases, with 12 bases between the two germline ends. The germline gives CDR1 PRHDT, CDR2 FYEKMQ (reference sequence). This CDR3 has 15 amino acids. The CDR3 nucleotides are TGTGCCAGCAGCTTACTGGGAGTGGGGCAAGAGACCCAGTACTTC. Its protein is CASSLLGVGQETQYF.